The rows below give T cell receptor beta chains drawn from one sample of a study of T cell responses to AZD1222 COVID-19 vaccine. Sequenced by immunoSEQ multiplex PCR; TCRdb stores in-frame clones only, minus some. The data contain some 98,000 clones, approximately 84% of them singletons. The sample consisted of peripheral blood, taken 28 days after the second AZD1222 dose. These receptors were taken from an adult who received the AZD1222 COVID-19 vaccine. The conserved cysteine and the conserved F or W are not part of the CDR3 here.

TRBJ1-2	TRBV5-5	ASSFGQGGFGYT
TRBJ2-7	TRBV3-1/TRBV3-2	ASSQTNYEQY
TRBJ2-7	TRBV7-2	ASSLDRVGEQY
TRBJ2-6	TRBV9	ASSVVSSGANVLT
TRBJ2-7	TRBV3-1/TRBV3-2	ASSLGQGAVSEQY
TRBJ1-2	TRBV5-1	ASSLGIYGYT
TRBJ2-2	TRBV24-1	ATSIQGATNTGELF
TRBJ1-5	TRBV19	ASSPQGTVEPQH
TRBJ2-7	TRBV5-1	ASSDPSSYEQY
TRBJ2-2	TRBV4-3	ASSQSANTNTGELF
TRBJ1-1	TRBV25-1	ASRPETGLGEAF